This TCR beta chain was sequenced in a study of blood T cell repertoires in COVID-19. Study summary: T cells, B-cell-depleted T cells, or PBMCs supplied cDNA or gDNA.

Original handling: How many nucleated cells were present was estimated from reference gene primer amplification. Produced via immunoSEQ multiplex PCR; TCRdb's table is partial and in-frame only. V, J and clone size reflect that table, while D and trimming were determined from the DNA. Here the sample spans tens of thousands of clones, 65% to 80% being singletons. The CDR3 has 15 amino acids. Germline CDR1 and CDR2: MDHEN and SYDVKM. Germline trimming cut 3 bases from V and 2 bases from J; bases unmatched to any gene: 5. The sequencing sample was made of peripheral blood. The receptor comes from a human donor in a cohort sampled during active COVID-19. The chain recombines TRBV28 with TRBJ2-7; TRBD1 agrees at 9 bases. The CDR3 here is CASSFGGTGTYEQYF. The CDR3 DNA sequence: TGTGCCAGCAGTTTTGGTGGGACAGGGACCTACGAGCAGTACTTC. The full variable domain, with the rest looked up from reference TRBV28 and TRBJ2-7, is DVKVTQSSRYLVKRTGEKVFLECVQDMDHENMFWYRQDPGLGLRLIYFSYDVKMKEKGDIPEGYSVSREKKERFSLILESASTNQTSMYLCASSFGGTGTYEQYFGPGTRLTVT.